The 5 T cell receptor beta chains in this list originate from one sample, sequenced in a study of CD8+CD57+ T cells in acquired aplastic anemia. TCR beta VDJ combinations and CDR3 sequences were profiled from genomic DNA. TCRdb reprocessed the reads with MiXCR, giving one entry per CDR3 protein. In the table there are fewer than 70,000 distinct CDR3 sequences, around 50% of which are singletons. Sequenced: sorted CD4+, CD8+, or CD8+CD57+ T cells (not recorded which) from PBMCs. The receptors stem from a human donor in good health, serving as a control.

The sample holds many counts of this clonotype. The rearrangement links TRBV6-1 to TRBJ2-3, with 8 bases aligning to TRBD2. The junction had 12 bases not matched to a gene; V was cut back by 5 bases and J by 2 bases. This CDR3 contains 17 residues. The germline CDR1 and CDR2 sequences are MNHNS and SASEGT. The CDR3 nucleotides read TGTGCCAGCAGTCTAAATAGCGGGACCCACAACACAGATACGCAGTATTTT. It specifies CASSLNSGTHNTDTQYF.

This clonotype was recorded at least ten times. The J gene is TRBJ1-1, the V gene TRBV6-5; maybe TRBD1 (6 bases). Trimming stripped 2 bases from V and 0 bases from J, with 7 bases between. Germline lookup yields CDR1 MNHEY and CDR2 SVGAGI. There are 14 residues in the CDR3. CDR3 sequence (DNA): TGTGCCAGCAGTTACAGGGGGTTGAACACTGAAGCTTTCTTT. This encodes CASSYRGLNTEAFF.

This clonotype was detected many times. The chain couples TRBV4-1 to TRBJ1-4, with a weak D call TRBD1 (6 bases). The CDR3 covers 16 residues. Germline lookup yields CDR1 MGHRA and CDR2 YSYEKL. Trimming stripped 3 bases from V and 7 bases from J, with 18 bases between. The CDR3 spells CASSHAQGLVSEKLFF. The DNA for the CDR3 is TGCGCCAGCAGCCATGCCCAGGGGTTAGTCTCTGAAAAACTGTTTTTT.

V gene TRBV5-6 combines with J gene TRBJ1-2; D not certain. The V gene's germline CDR1 is SGHDT and CDR2 YYEEEE. The CDR3 consists of 17 residues. Trimming cost V 1 base and J 6 bases, with 22 bases left between them. The CDR3 region has the DNA TGTGCCAGCAGCTTGCCTCGGGCCGTTGTTTCGGCTCATGGCTACACCTTC. Translation: CASSLPRAVVSAHGYTF.

This clonotype showed up many times. With a much larger clone just one base away, this may be a read error. V gene TRBV6-1 combines with J gene TRBJ2-7; D uncertain. Germline CDR1 is MNHNS and CDR2 is SASEGT. The CDR3 has 13 residues. CDR3 region: CASSAIYEYEQHF. The CDR3 DNA reads TGTGCCAGCAGTGCCATCTATGAATACGAGCAGCACTTC.